These 25 T cell receptor beta chains were all obtained from the same sample, sequenced in a study of T cell repertoires in cytomegalovirus infection. Via MiXCR, TCRdb re-called the reads, giving one row per CDR3 protein. The sample lists tens of thousands of distinct CDR3 sequences; approximately 3.6% were seen once. Sequenced material: PBMCs. These receptors all come from a human donor in good health (CMV status not recorded). Some clones in this sample may be carry-over from other donors' samples.

This clonotype appeared many times. V gene TRBV29-1 combines with J gene TRBJ2-5, with TRBD1 identical over 7 bases. The CDR3 length is 11 residues. J lost 4 bases, V lost 5 bases, and 1 base had no gene match. Germline values: CDR1 SQVTM, CDR2 ANQGSEA. The CDR3 is CSVRQGETQYF. The CDR3, as DNA: TGCAGCGTTAGACAGGGAGAGACCCAGTACTTC.

The rearrangement uses TRBV10-3 and TRBJ2-3; a weak D match, TRBD2 (5 bases). The CDR3 loop spans 14 amino acids. Germline CDR1 reads ENHRY; CDR2 reads SYGVKD. V was shortened by 7 bases and J by 2 bases, with 13 bases between the two germline ends. CDR3 residues: CAIKETTPTDTQYF. In DNA form, the CDR3 reads TGTGCCATCAAGGAGACTACTCCCACAGATACGCAGTATTTT.

This clonotype has a count of ten or more. The CDR3 loop reads CASSPEWGNTEAFF. CDR3 nucleotides: TGTGCCAGCAGCCCCGAATGGGGGAACACTGAAGCTTTCTTT. The V gene is TRBV7-9, the J gene TRBJ1-1; D call uncertain. The V gene lost 5 bases and the J gene lost 1 base, with 11 bases spanning the gap. Germline V gene sequence: CDR1 SEHNR, CDR2 FQNEAQ (reference sequence). This CDR3 contains 14 residues.

This clonotype was recorded at least ten times. The CDR3 protein is CASSGMAQETQYF. The DNA for the CDR3 is TGTGCCAGTAGTGGGATGGCACAAGAGACCCAGTACTTC. V usage is TRBV19 and J usage is TRBJ2-5; D unclear. CDR1 is LNHDA, CDR2 SQIVND, per germline (reference sequence). V dropped 5 bases and J dropped 2 bases, with 9 bases sitting between them. The CDR3 is 13 amino acids.

At least ten counts were recorded for this clonotype. This CDR3 is CASSAGVLYEQYF. For the CDR3, the DNA is TGTGCCAGCAGCGCAGGGGTACTCTACGAGCAGTACTTC. The chain couples TRBV12-3 or TRBV12-4 to TRBJ2-7; D perhaps matches TRBD1 (6 bases). The germline V and J ends were trimmed by 6 bases and 3 bases, with 12 bases remaining between them. The CDR3 spans 13 residues.

This clonotype was recorded many times. The CDR3 protein is CASSGPGGGTNEQFF. CDR3 DNA sequence: TGTGCCAGCAGCGGTCCGGGGGGAGGGACCAATGAGCAGTTCTTC. The chain joins TRBV7-9 to TRBJ2-1; 7 bases line up with TRBD2. Germline-derived CDR1 and CDR2 are SEHNR and FQNEAQ (reference sequence). CDR3 length: 15 residues. Trimming took 5 bases from V and 6 from J; bases not matched to a gene: 10.

This clonotype occurred many times. The chain recombines TRBV7-3 with TRBJ1-1; unclear D gene. This CDR3 is 16 amino acids long. CDR1 SGHTA and CDR2 FQGTGA come from the germline V gene. The V and J ends lost 2 bases and 6 bases respectively, with 19 bases between them. CDR3 DNA sequence: TGTGCCAGCAGCTTAGGTCCGGGCTCTTTCCCCCCTGAAGCTTTCTTT. This gives the protein CASSLGPGSFPPEAFF.

This chain joins TRBV6-2 or TRBV6-3 and TRBJ2-7; tentative D call: TRBD1 (6 bases). Trimming removed 7 bases at V and 2 bases at J, with 12 bases between. The germline V gene has CDR1 MNHEY and CDR2 SVGEGT. The CDR3 sequence is 13 residues long. The DNA of the CDR3 is TGTGCCAGCACCCGGGGACAAGCCTACGAGCAGTACTTC. Translated: CASTRGQAYEQYF.

By share, this clonotype counts as medium-sized (0.01 to 0.1%). This chain links TRBV29-1 with TRBJ2-1; no firm D call. V dropped 5 bases and J dropped 4 bases, with 18 bases sitting between them. Germline CDR1 reads SQVTM; CDR2 reads ANQGSEA. The CDR3 is 15 residues long. The CDR3 DNA reads as TGCAGCGTTTTGACTGTACTCGCAGGATACAATGAGCAGTTCTTC. Its protein is CSVLTVLAGYNEQFF.

This clonotype was found many times. V gene TRBV7-2 combines with J gene TRBJ2-1, with D possibly matching TRBD2 (8 bases). Germline CDR1 reads SGHTA; CDR2 reads FQGNSA. CDR3 length: 13 amino acids. Trimming left V 6 bases short and J 6 bases short, with 12 bases between. CDR3 loop: CASRTGTSNEQFF. Here the CDR3 DNA reads TGTGCCAGCAGGACAGGGACTAGCAATGAGCAGTTCTTC.

In its sample, this clonotype was seen many times. J is TRBJ2-7 and V is TRBV7-2; 8 nucleotides line up with TRBD2. V lost 5 bases, J lost 4 bases, and 7 bases stayed unmatched. Germline assignment: CDR1 SGHTA and CDR2 FQGNSA. The CDR3 has 14 amino acids. The CDR3 DNA reads as TGTGCCAGCAGCCTCAGCGGGAGTTGGTACGAGCAGTACTTC. Translating gives CASSLSGSWYEQYF.

This clonotype has ten or more counts. The CDR3, as DNA: TGTGCCAGCAGCTTAGCGAGGACTGGAAGCTCCTACAATGAGCAGTTCTTC. Its protein is CASSLARTGSSYNEQFF. The chain links TRBV7-9 to TRBJ2-1; the D gene is possibly TRBD2 (5 bases). Trimming pared 0 bases from V and 0 bases from J, leaving 12 bases between. CDR1 is SEHNR and CDR2 is FQNEAQ in the germline V gene (reference sequence). The CDR3 has 17 amino acids.

This clonotype was found many times. The V call is TRBV7-2, the J call TRBJ1-1; D unresolved. Germline CDR1 is SGHTA and CDR2 is FQGNSA. The V end was cut by 3 bases, the J end by 4 bases, with 9 bases between. The CDR3 is 13 amino acids. The CDR3 loop is CASSFRERTEAFF. The CDR3 nucleotides read TGTGCCAGCAGCTTCCGGGAGCGCACTGAAGCTTTCTTT.

This clonotype was seen many times. The J gene is TRBJ2-1, the V gene TRBV7-3, with 7 bases aligning to TRBD2. V shed 5 bases, J shed 1 base, and the junction held 5 bases outside the gene matches. This CDR3 is 15 amino acids long. The V gene's germline CDR1 is SGHTA and CDR2 FQGTGA. The CDR3 region has the DNA TGTGCCAGCAGCGTCAGCGGGGCTTCCTACAATGAGCAGTTCTTC. Translation: CASSVSGASYNEQFF.

This clonotype appeared many times. J is TRBJ1-1 and V is TRBV5-4; D gene ambiguous. Germline loops: CDR1 SGHNT, CDR2 YYREEE (reference sequence). Trimming shortened V by 2 bases and J by 2 bases, and 1 base separated the two germline ends. CDR3 length equals 11 residues. CDR3 amino acids: CASSFNTEAFF. CDR3 DNA: TGTGCCAGCAGCTTTAACACTGAAGCTTTCTTT.

This clonotype was counted ten times or more. The chain combines TRBV7-2 with TRBJ2-7, with 9 bases fitting TRBD2. The trim removed 4 bases at V and 3 bases at J, leaving 1 base unmatched. Germline-derived CDR1 and CDR2 are SGHTA and FQGNSA. The CDR3 loop spans 13 amino acids. This CDR3 reads CASSYSGSYEQYF. DNA for the CDR3: TGTGCCAGCAGCTATAGCGGGAGCTACGAGCAGTACTTC.

In its sample, this clonotype was seen many times. The rearrangement links TRBV15 to TRBJ1-4; D remains unclear. The V and J ends lost 0 bases and 8 bases respectively, with 13 bases between them. The CDR3 covers 15 residues. Germline CDR1 LNHNV, CDR2 YYDKDF (reference sequence). DNA of the CDR3: TGTGCCACCAGCAGAGATTTGTCCCTGGGAGAAAAACTGTTTTTT. This gives the protein CATSRDLSLGEKLFF.

This clonotype was seen repeatedly, ten times or more. The J gene is TRBJ2-3, the V gene TRBV7-2; D ambiguous. Trimming took off 1 base at V and 2 bases at J, with 10 bases between the two ends. The CDR3 contains 15 residues. The germline gives CDR1 SGHTA, CDR2 FQGNSA. The CDR3 spells CASSLVGSVTDTQYF. The CDR3 nucleotides read TGTGCCAGCAGCTTAGTTGGGTCAGTCACAGATACGCAGTATTTT.

This chain joins TRBV19 and TRBJ2-3, with a weak D call TRBD1 (6 bases). The CDR3 totals 14 residues. CDR1 and CDR2 from the germline V gene are LNHDA and SQIVND (reference sequence). Trimming took off 8 bases at V and 7 bases at J, with 19 bases between the two ends. The CDR3 protein is CASADSRFAHTQYF. CDR3 DNA sequence: TGTGCCAGTGCGGACAGCAGATTCGCCCATACGCAGTATTTT.

At least ten counts were recorded for this clonotype. This CDR3 is CASSWDGMNTEAFF. The CDR3 DNA reads TGTGCCAGCAGTTGGGACGGCATGAACACTGAAGCTTTCTTT. The gene calls are TRBV6-6 and TRBJ1-1; possibly TRBD1 for D (5 bases). Germline CDR1 MNHNY, CDR2 SVGAGI (reference sequence). The V gene lost 4 bases and the J gene lost 0 bases, with 9 bases spanning the gap. The CDR3 runs 14 residues.

This clonotype was recorded at least ten times. J is TRBJ1-2 and V is TRBV7-2, with no clear D. Germline V lookup: CDR1 SGHTA, CDR2 FQGNSA. The CDR3 totals 16 residues. The V and J ends lost 0 bases and 0 bases respectively, with 11 bases between them. The CDR3 sequence is CASSLATGKTNYGYTF. The CDR3, as DNA: TGTGCCAGCAGCTTAGCAACGGGAAAAACTAACTATGGCTACACCTTC.

The rearrangement links TRBV7-9 to TRBJ1-1; 7 bases are a match to TRBD1. This CDR3 is 15 amino acids long. Germline loops: CDR1 SEHNR, CDR2 FQNEAQ (reference sequence). With 3 bases clipped from V and 5 bases from J, the junction kept 9 bases outside the gene matches. This chain's CDR3 is CASSLVGGGNTEAFF. CDR3 nucleotide sequence: TGTGCCAGCAGCTTGGTCGGAGGGGGCAATACTGAAGCTTTCTTT.

In its sample, this clonotype was seen many times. The chain uses TRBV7-2 and TRBJ2-5; D gene unclear. Germline V gene lookup returns CDR1 SGHTA and CDR2 FQGNSA. The CDR3 extends over 12 amino acids. Trimming pared 3 bases from V and 0 bases from J, leaving 2 bases between. The CDR3 here is CASSFYQETQYF. CDR3 bases: TGTGCCAGCAGCTTCTACCAAGAGACCCAGTACTTC. The complete variable domain, with remaining parts taken from reference TRBV7-2 and TRBJ2-5, reads GAGVSQSPSNKVTEKGKDVELRCDPISGHTALYWYRQSLGQGLEFLIYFQGNSAPDKSGLPSDRFSAERTGGSVSTLTIQRTQQEDSAVYLCASSFYQETQYFGPGTRLLVL.

About this clonotype itself: The junction departs from the called germline gene at one end, perhaps through a read error. The gene calls are TRBV6-6 and TRBJ2-1; the D is unclear. This CDR3 spans 12 amino acids. Germline V gene lookup returns CDR1 MNHNY and CDR2 SVGAGI (reference sequence). CDR3 nucleotides: TGTGCCAGCAGCCGCCCCTACAATGAGCAGATCTTC. It codes for CASSRPYNEQIF.

This clonotype was seen many times. V is TRBV7-2 and J is TRBJ2-7; 8 positions agree with TRBD2. There are 16 residues in the CDR3. V was pared by 0 bases and J by 0 bases, with 4 bases of the junction left unmatched. CDR1 and CDR2 (germline): SGHTA, FQGNSA. CDR3 DNA: TGTGCCAGCAGCTTAGCTAGCGGGGTTAGCTCCTACGAGCAGTACTTC. It yields the protein CASSLASGVSSYEQYF.